The present entry profiles one T cell receptor beta chain with its context. Antigen specificity is unknown. V shed 8 bases, J shed 0 bases, and the junction held 4 bases outside the gene matches. In germline, CDR1 is SQVTM, CDR2 ANQGSEA. This CDR3 is 13 amino acids long. This sample was included in a study of cytomegalovirus exposure and HLA in healthy donors. General study results and limits: Specificity for CMV antigens was confirmed in vitro for a few of the CMV-associated chains. A later analysis associated 15,000 to 20,000 TCR beta sequences with HLA alleles at a 0.05 false discovery rate. In most subjects, TCR beta sequences reportedly gave accurate predictions of HLA-A and HLA-B alleles. A previous analysis found most TCR beta V segments productive roughly 87% or roughly 30% of the time.

Amplification used 60 Vbeta primers and 13 Jbeta primers. TCRdb's copy holds only in-frame clones and misses some; the assay was immunoSEQ multiplex PCR. The data contain under 200,000 clones, roughly 80% of them singletons. The sequencing sample was made of PBMCs. This chain joins TRBV29-1 and TRBJ2-1, with 7 bases aligning to TRBD2. The clonotype comes from a young woman in good health and CMV-seronegative. The CDR3 loop reads CSLADSSYNEQFF. CDR3 coding DNA: TGCAGCCTAGCGGATAGCTCCTACAATGAGCAGTTCTTC.